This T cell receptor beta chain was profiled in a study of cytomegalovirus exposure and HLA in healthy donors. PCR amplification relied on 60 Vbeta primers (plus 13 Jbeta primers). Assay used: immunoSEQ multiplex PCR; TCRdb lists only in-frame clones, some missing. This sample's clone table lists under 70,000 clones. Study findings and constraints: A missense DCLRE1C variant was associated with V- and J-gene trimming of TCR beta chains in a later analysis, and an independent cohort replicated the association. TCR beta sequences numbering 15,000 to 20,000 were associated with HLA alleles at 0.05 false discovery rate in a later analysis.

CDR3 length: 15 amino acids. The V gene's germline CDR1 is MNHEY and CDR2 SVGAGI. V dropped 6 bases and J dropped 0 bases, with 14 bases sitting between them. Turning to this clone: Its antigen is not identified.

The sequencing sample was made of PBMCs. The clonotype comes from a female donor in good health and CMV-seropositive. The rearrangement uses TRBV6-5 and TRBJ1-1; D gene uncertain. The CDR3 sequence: CASRPRTPMNTEAFF. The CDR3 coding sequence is TGTGCCAGCAGACCTCGGACTCCCATGAACACTGAAGCTTTCTTT.